The 7 T cell receptor beta chains below were found in one sample sequenced in a study of immune evolution from preneoplasia to lung adenocarcinoma. The method was immunoSEQ multiplex PCR; TCRdb's version includes in-frame clones alone and lacks a portion of them. Found here are about 9,600 clones, 70% to 80% of them singletons; the top ten hold 4% to 5.5%. The specimen was FFPE minimally invasive lung adenocarcinoma tissue. The receptor set was obtained from a person aged 70 to 79 with lung adenocarcinoma.

The chain couples TRBV30 to TRBJ1-1, with a weak D call TRBD1 (5 bases). V was shortened by 8 bases and J by 1 base, with 14 bases between the two germline ends. This CDR3 has 13 residues. Germline values: CDR1 GTSNPN, CDR2 SVGIG (reference sequence). The CDR3 spells CAQSRQTNTEAFF. CDR3 in DNA: TGTGCCCAGAGCAGACAGACGAACACTGAAGCTTTCTTT.

The chain has TRBV2 and TRBJ1-4; D not resolved. V lost 7 bases and J lost 4, with 19 bases in between. Germline lookup yields CDR1 SNHLY and CDR2 FYNNEI. This CDR3 region has 16 residues. Written as DNA, the CDR3 is TGTGCCAGCAACGGTTTCGGCAGTTACGATAATGAAAAACTGTTTTTT. This translates into CASNGFGSYDNEKLFF.

This chain connects TRBV29-1 to TRBJ1-2; D is uncertain. CDR3 length equals 11 residues. Germline CDR1 and CDR2: SQVTM and ANQGSEA. With 0 bases removed from V and 1 base from J, the gap between germline ends came to 0 bases. The DNA of the CDR3 is TGCAGCGTTGAAGATAACTATGGCTACACCTTC. It codes for CSVEDNYGYTF.

The chain links TRBV6-5 to TRBJ2-7; perhaps TRBD1 as D (5 bases). The V end lost 3 bases, the J end lost 2 bases, and 11 bases lay between the germline ends. This CDR3 region has 14 residues. Looked up from germline, CDR1 is MNHEY and CDR2 is SVGAGI. CDR3 sequence reads: CASSYSGRTYEQYF. As DNA, the CDR3 is TGTGCCAGCAGTTATTCAGGGCGGACCTACGAGCAGTACTTC.

The chain carries TRBV5-1 and TRBJ2-4; D is tentatively TRBD1 or TRBD2 (5 bases each). This CDR3 region has 15 residues. V lost 4 bases to trimming and J lost 1 base, with 12 bases between them. Germline CDR1 is SGHRS and CDR2 is YFSETQ. The CDR3 protein is CASSGMGVAKNIQYF. The DNA for the CDR3 is TGCGCCAGCAGCGGGATGGGGGTGGCCAAAAACATTCAGTACTTC. The complete variable domain, with remaining parts taken from reference TRBV5-1 and TRBJ2-4, reads KAGVTQTPRYLIKTRGQQVTLSCSPISGHRSVSWYQQTPGQGLQFLFEYFSETQRNKGNFPGRFSGRQFSNSRSEMNVSTLELGDSALYLCASSGMGVAKNIQYFGAGTRLSVL.

The V call is TRBV19, the J call TRBJ1-5; D possibly corresponds to TRBD1 (5 bases). CDR3 length: 14 residues. The germline V and J ends were trimmed by 0 bases and 5 bases, with 8 bases remaining between them. The germline V gene has CDR1 LNHDA and CDR2 SQIVND (reference sequence). CDR3 nucleotides: TGTGCCAGTAGTATAGACAGGGTTTATCAGCCCCAGCATTTT. Translated: CASSIDRVYQPQHF.

The chain has TRBV10-3 and TRBJ1-4; D unclear. The CDR3 is 15 amino acids. Germline V gene data show CDR1 as ENHRY and CDR2 as SYGVKD. The V end was cut by 2 bases, the J end by 5 bases, with 12 bases between. The DNA of the CDR3 is TGTGCCATCAGTGAGGTATCAGGAGAAAATGAAAAACTGTTTTTT. It is translated as CAISEVSGENEKLFF.